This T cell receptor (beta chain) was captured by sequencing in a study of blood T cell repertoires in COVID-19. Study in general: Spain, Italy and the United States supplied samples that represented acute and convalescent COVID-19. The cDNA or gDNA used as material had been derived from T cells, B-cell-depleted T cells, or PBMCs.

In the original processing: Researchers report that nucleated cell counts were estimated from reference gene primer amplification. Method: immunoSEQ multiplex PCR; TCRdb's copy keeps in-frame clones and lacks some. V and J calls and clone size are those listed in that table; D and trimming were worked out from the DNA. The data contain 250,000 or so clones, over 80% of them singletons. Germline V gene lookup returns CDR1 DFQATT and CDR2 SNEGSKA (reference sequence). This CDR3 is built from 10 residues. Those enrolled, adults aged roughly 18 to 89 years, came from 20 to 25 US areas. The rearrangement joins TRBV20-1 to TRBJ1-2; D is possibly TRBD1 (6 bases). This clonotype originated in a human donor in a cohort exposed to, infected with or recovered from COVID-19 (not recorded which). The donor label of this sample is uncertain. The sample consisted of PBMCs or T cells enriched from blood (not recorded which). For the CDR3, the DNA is TGCAGGGGGGCCGGGGATGGCTACACCTTC. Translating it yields CRGAGDGYTF.